The next 4 T cell receptor beta chains were all read from a single sample in a study of T cells in Graves' hyperthyroidism and ophthalmopathy. Template material for amplifying TCR beta CDR3 regions consisted of RNA transcripts. With the HTBI primer set, the TCR CDR3 went through a first round of RT-PCR. TCRdb passed the multiplex PCR reads through MiXCR, listing each CDR3 protein once. The sample holds roughly 100,000 distinct CDR3 sequences, 47% seen once. The sequenced sample consisted of blood. The receptors here all came from a man aged 35 to 55 with Graves' hyperthyroidism.

This clonotype was observed at least ten times. The rearrangement uses TRBV2 and TRBJ1-1; TRBD1 might be the D (5 bases). Trimming removed 4 bases at V and 2 bases at J, with 8 bases between. Germline CDR1 and CDR2: SNHLY and FYNNEI. This CDR3 comprises 13 residues. In DNA, the CDR3 is TGTGCCAGCAGTGTGGGGGAAAACACTGAAGCTTTCTTT. Translating it yields CASSVGENTEAFF.

This clonotype appeared many times. This rearrangement joins TRBV5-1 to TRBJ2-7, with 12 bases fitting TRBD2. The CDR3 runs 15 residues. The J segment lost 4 bases and the V segment lost 7 bases, leaving 9 bases of the junction unmatched. CDR1 is SGHRS and CDR2 is YFSETQ in the germline V gene. The CDR3: CASRLTSGSRYEQYF. CDR3 coding DNA: TGCGCCAGCCGCCTGACTAGCGGGAGTCGGTACGAGCAGTACTTC.

At least ten counts were recorded for this clonotype. This sequence joins TRBV28 and TRBJ2-7; possible D gene TRBD2, 5 bases. Trimming left V 3 bases short and J 6 bases short, with 9 bases between. The germline CDR1 and CDR2 sequences are MDHEN and SYDVKM. The length of the CDR3 is 12 residues. CDR3 coding DNA: TGTGCCAGCAGTTTGCGGGTGGGCGAGCAGTACTTC. This encodes CASSLRVGEQYF.

V and J are TRBV5-1 and TRBJ2-2, with 7 bases lining up with TRBD2. This CDR3 has 13 amino acids. With V trimmed by 2 bases and J by 7 bases, 2 bases remained unmatched. Germline V CDR1 and CDR2: SGHRS, YFSETQ. The CDR3 loop reads CASSLRGDGELFF. CDR3 DNA sequence: TGCGCCAGCAGCTTACGGGGGGACGGGGAGCTGTTTTTT.